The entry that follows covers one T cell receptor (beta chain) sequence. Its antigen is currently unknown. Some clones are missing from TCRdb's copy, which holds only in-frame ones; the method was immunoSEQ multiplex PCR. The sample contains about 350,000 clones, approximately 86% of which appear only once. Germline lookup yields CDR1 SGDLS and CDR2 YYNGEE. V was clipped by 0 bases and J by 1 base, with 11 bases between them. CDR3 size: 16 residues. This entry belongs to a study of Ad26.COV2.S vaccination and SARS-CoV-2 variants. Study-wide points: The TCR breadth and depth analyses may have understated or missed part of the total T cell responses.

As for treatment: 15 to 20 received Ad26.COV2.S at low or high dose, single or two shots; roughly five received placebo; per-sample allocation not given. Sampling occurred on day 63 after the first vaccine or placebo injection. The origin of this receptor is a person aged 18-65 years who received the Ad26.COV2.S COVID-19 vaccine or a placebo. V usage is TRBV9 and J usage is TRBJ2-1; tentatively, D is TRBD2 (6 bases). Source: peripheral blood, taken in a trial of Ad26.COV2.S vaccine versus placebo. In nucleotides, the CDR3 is TGTGCCAGCAGCGTAGGGGGAGGCCAGTCCTACAATGAGCAGTTCTTC. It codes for CASSVGGGQSYNEQFF.